This TCR beta chain was profiled in a study of cytomegalovirus exposure and HLA in healthy donors. General observations from the study: Within a later analysis, the majority of CMV-associated TCR beta chains appeared HLA-restricted.

The primer mix had 60 Vbeta and 13 Jbeta primers. The assay was immunoSEQ multiplex PCR, and TCRdb's table has in-frame clones only and misses some. The sample contains 100,000 to 150,000 clones, approximately 80% of which appear only once. Deletions cut 0 bases from V and 4 bases from J, with 12 bases between. CDR1 and CDR2 (germline): SGHAT, FQNNGV. There are 16 residues in the CDR3. Remarks on this clone: Its antigen is as yet unknown.

The chain joins TRBV11-2 to TRBJ1-4; no firm D call. Source material: PBMCs. This sequence was found in a boy between 2 and 10 years old in good health and CMV-seronegative. The CDR3 DNA is TGTGCCAGCAGCTTAGATATCCAATCGGGTAATGAAAAACTGTTTTTT. This gives the protein CASSLDIQSGNEKLFF.